The 10 T cell receptor beta chains presented below share a single source sample, sequenced in a study of blood T cell repertoires in COVID-19. TCRdb's copy holds only in-frame clones and misses some; the assay was immunoSEQ multiplex PCR. The repertoire consists of under 20,000 clones, with just over 90% occurring once and the leading ten covering roughly 3.9%. Sequences were obtained from peripheral blood. Source of these receptors: a woman in her forties or fifties with active COVID-19.

The rearrangement links TRBV5-4 to TRBJ2-7, with 7 bases that match TRBD1. CDR1 and CDR2 (germline): SGHNT, YYREEE (reference sequence). J was trimmed by 0 bases and V by 3 bases; bases with no gene match: 6. The CDR3 covers 15 residues. The CDR3 reads CASSSSGTVSYEQYF. CDR3 bases: TGTGCCAGCAGCTCATCCGGGACAGTCTCCTACGAGCAGTACTTC.

The V call is TRBV5-8, the J call TRBJ2-7, with 7 bases lining up with TRBD1. Germline values: CDR1 SGHTS, CDR2 YDEGEE. The V segment lost 3 bases and the J segment 4 bases; nucleotides outside the gene matches: 13. This CDR3 has 16 residues. The DNA of the CDR3 is TGTGCCAGCAGCTGGCAAGGGGGCGCCTTCGTATACGAGCAGTACTTC. Translating it yields CASSWQGGAFVYEQYF.

The V gene is TRBV18, the J gene TRBJ1-5, with no clear D. The germline V gene encodes CDR1 KGHSH and CDR2 LQKENI. The CDR3 runs 14 residues. V was trimmed by 1 base and J by 3 bases, leaving 7 bases between them. The CDR3 here is CASSPLPNNQPQHF. The CDR3 DNA sequence: TGTGCCAGCTCACCACTTCCAAACAATCAGCCCCAGCATTTT.

The V call is TRBV4-2, the J call TRBJ2-7; 9 bases line up with TRBD2. With V trimmed by 3 bases and J by 0 bases, 9 bases remained unmatched. The CDR3 has 17 residues. CDR1 is LGHNA and CDR2 is YNFKEQ in the germline V gene. DNA for the CDR3: TGTGCCAGCAGCCAGGCTAGCGGGGCCCTTAGCTCCTACGAGCAGTACTTC. Translation gives CASSQASGALSSYEQYF.

V usage is TRBV15 and J usage is TRBJ2-5; TRBD2 agrees at 12 bases. This CDR3 is 17 amino acids long. Germline V gene lookup returns CDR1 LNHNV and CDR2 YYDKDF (reference sequence). J was trimmed by 5 bases and V by 0 bases; bases with no gene match: 7. The CDR3: CATSRDRLAGGRETQYF. For the CDR3, the DNA is TGTGCCACCAGCAGAGATCGGCTAGCGGGAGGGCGTGAGACCCAGTACTTC.

The chain has TRBV5-1 and TRBJ2-2; perhaps TRBD1 as D (5 bases). V dropped 2 bases and J dropped 6 bases, with 11 bases sitting between them. Looked up from germline, CDR1 is SGHRS and CDR2 is YFSETQ. This CDR3 spans 14 amino acids. The CDR3 nucleotides read TGCGCCAGCAGCTTCCCAGGGTATTCCGGGGAGCTGTTTTTT. It yields the protein CASSFPGYSGELFF. The entire variable domain, with the rest obtained from reference TRBV5-1 and TRBJ2-2, is as follows: KAGVTQTPRYLIKTRGQQVTLSCSPISGHRSVSWYQQTPGQGLQFLFEYFSETQRNKGNFPGRFSGRQFSNSRSEMNVSTLELGDSALYLCASSFPGYSGELFFGEGSRLTVL.

The rearrangement uses TRBV30 and TRBJ2-1; D gene uncertain. Germline CDR1 and CDR2: GTSNPN and SVGIG (reference sequence). V shed 3 bases and J shed 2 bases, with 8 bases lying between them. CDR3 length: 13 amino acids. Here the CDR3 reads CAWRASTYNEQFF. The CDR3 DNA reads TGTGCCTGGAGAGCGAGTACCTACAATGAGCAGTTCTTC.

The rearrangement uses TRBV7-9 and TRBJ2-7, with no clear D. Trimming pared 1 base from V and 4 bases from J, leaving 5 bases between. The CDR3 is made up of 12 amino acids. Germline CDR1 reads SEHNR; CDR2 reads FQNEAQ (reference sequence). Here the CDR3 reads CASSLGTYEQYF. CDR3 DNA sequence: TGTGCCAGCAGCTTAGGAACTTACGAGCAGTACTTC.

The chain couples TRBV19 to TRBJ1-2; weak D call: TRBD1 (6 bases). Germline V lookup: CDR1 LNHDA, CDR2 SQIVND (reference sequence). The CDR3 extends over 13 amino acids. Between the trimmed V and J ends, which lost 2 bases and 6 bases, there was a span of 10 bases. The CDR3 here is CASSIQGPNGYTF. CDR3 in DNA: TGTGCCAGTAGTATACAGGGGCCTAATGGCTACACCTTC.

This sequence joins TRBV15 and TRBJ2-5, with D maybe TRBD2 (6 bases). This CDR3 comprises 14 residues. V shed 4 bases and J shed 3 bases, with 12 bases lying between them. CDR1 and CDR2 from the germline V gene are LNHNV and YYDKDF (reference sequence). The CDR3 region has the DNA TGTGCCACCAGCAAGGGGACTTTTAAAGAGACCCAGTACTTC. This encodes CATSKGTFKETQYF.